The rows below give T cell receptor beta chains drawn from one sample of a study of blood T cell repertoires in COVID-19. The method was immunoSEQ multiplex PCR; TCRdb's version includes in-frame clones alone and lacks a portion of them. The profile shows approximately 270,000 clones, approximately 85% of them singletons. Sequenced: peripheral blood. All receptors come from an older woman with acute or convalescent COVID-19. Both conserved end residues are part of each CDR3. Each record gives: clone size, D gene, V gene, J gene, CDR3 length, CDR3 protein, CDR3 DNA. D genes are given only for firm matches. Clone size, where shown, is once, few, many, or a class for clones that have expanded.

-,TRBD1,TRBV5-1,TRBJ2-1,14,CASSIGQDNNEQFF,TGCGCCAGCAGCATTGGACAGGATAACAATGAGCAGTTCTTC
once,-,TRBV7-2,TRBJ2-2,13,CASSSSGGGELFF,TGTGCCAGCAGCTCGTCCGGCGGGGGGGAGCTGTTTTTT
few,-,TRBV7-2,TRBJ1-5,13,CASSRGHREAQHF,TGTGCCAGCAGCCGAGGACATAGGGAAGCCCAGCATTTT
-,-,TRBV12-3/TRBV12-4,TRBJ2-7,13,CASSFSRSYEQYF,TGTGCCAGCAGTTTTAGTAGATCCTACGAGCAGTACTTC
-,-,TRBV2,TRBJ2-2,16,CASSVFAGQIPGELFF,TGTGCCAGCAGTGTTTTCGCAGGTCAAATTCCGGGGGAGCTGTTTTTT
-,-,TRBV19,TRBJ2-4,16,CASTKGGGGNKNIQYF,TGTGCCAGTACCAAGGGCGGGGGCGGCAACAAAAACATTCAGTACTTC
-,-,TRBV19,TRBJ2-7,14,CASSFGQNTYEQYF,TGTGCCAGTTCTTTTGGACAAAATACCTACGAGCAGTACTTC
-,TRBD1,TRBV6-1,TRBJ1-2,15,CASTLGQFSNYGYTF,TGTGCCAGCACCCTGGGACAGTTTTCTAACTATGGCTACACCTTC
once,-,TRBV13,TRBJ1-1,18,CASSPHPRDTRQNTEAFF,TGTGCCAGCAGCCCCCACCCCCGGGACACCCGGCAGAACACTGAAGCTTTCTTT
few,TRBD1,TRBV6-5,TRBJ1-2,15,CASSSHPTGSAGYTF,TGTGCCAGCAGTTCCCATCCGACAGGGTCTGCTGGCTACACCTTC
-,-,TRBV27,TRBJ1-1,11,CASSLGGVAFF,TGTGCCAGCAGCTTAGGCGGCGTGGCTTTCTTT
-,TRBD1,TRBV29-1,TRBJ1-3,12,CSVGQSGNTIYF,TGCAGCGTGGGACAGTCTGGAAACACCATATATTTT
-,-,TRBV11-1,TRBJ1-2,13,CASSRMTGYGYTF,TGTGCCAGCAGCCGGATGACAGGCTATGGCTACACCTTC
-,TRBD2,TRBV9,TRBJ2-7,15,CASSVDPSGGYEQYF,TGTGCCAGCAGCGTAGATCCTAGCGGGGGCTACGAGCAGTACTTC
-,TRBD1,TRBV7-2,TRBJ1-6,14,CASSSRQGNSPLHF,TGTGCCAGCAGCTCCCGACAGGGTAATTCACCCCTCCACTTT
-,-,TRBV5-1,TRBJ2-7,13,CASSQGLDREQYF,TGCGCCAGCAGCCAGGGACTTGATCGGGAGCAGTACTTC
few,-,TRBV14,TRBJ2-1,15,CASSVRGSSYNEQFF,TGTGCCAGCAGCGTACGGGGTAGCTCCTACAATGAGCAGTTCTTC
few,-,TRBV5-1,TRBJ2-5,14,CASSRGTPTETQYF,TGCGCCAGCAGCCGGGGGACGCCAACGGAGACCCAGTACTTC
-,-,TRBV11-2,TRBJ1-3,14,CASSSLSGRNTIYF,TGTGCCAGCAGCTCCCTCAGCGGTCGAAACACCATATATTTT
-,-,TRBV5-4,TRBJ2-7,15,CASSSPRGSSYEQYF,TGTGCCAGCAGCTCCCCAAGGGGTAGCTCCTACGAGCAGTACTTC
-,TRBD1,TRBV5-1,TRBJ2-1,15,CASSPTGQQYNEQFF,TGCGCCAGCAGCCCCACGGGACAGCAATACAATGAGCAGTTCTTC
-,-,TRBV2,TRBJ2-1,13,CASSEARGTEQFF,TGTGCCAGCAGTGAAGCTCGGGGGACTGAGCAGTTCTTC
-,TRBD1,TRBV6-5,TRBJ1-5,15,CASRPGGGSNQPQHF,TGTGCCAGCAGGCCAGGGGGCGGCAGCAATCAGCCCCAGCATTTT
-,TRBD1,TRBV12-3/TRBV12-4,TRBJ1-5,12,CAGGSGGEPQHF,TGTGCCGGCGGGTCAGGGGGCGAGCCCCAGCATTTT
-,-,TRBV30,TRBJ1-5,14,CAWESHVSNQPQHF,TGTGCCTGGGAGTCGCATGTTAGCAATCAGCCCCAGCATTTT
-,-,TRBV6-5,TRBJ2-5,13,CASLRGIQETQYF,TGTGCCAGTCTACGGGGGATCCAAGAGACCCAGTACTTC
-,-,TRBV12-3/TRBV12-4,TRBJ1-3,13,CASSLLAGNTIYF,TGTGCCAGCAGTTTACTAGCAGGAAACACCATATATTTT
-,-,TRBV2,TRBJ1-6,12,CASSTGYSPLHF,TGTGCCAGCAGTACAGGGTACTCACCCCTCCACTTT
-,-,TRBV5-7,TRBJ1-6,13,CASSLPPPEPLHF,TGTGCCAGCAGCTTGCCCCCCCCAGAACCCCTCCACTTT
-,TRBD1,TRBV18,TRBJ1-1,15,CASSLRQGWDTEAFF,TGTGCCAGCTCACTTAGACAGGGTTGGGACACTGAAGCTTTCTTT
-,-,TRBV2,TRBJ2-3,13,CASREPGTDTQYF,TGTGCCAGCAGGGAACCGGGCACAGATACGCAGTATTTT
-,-,TRBV5-1,TRBJ2-2,11,CASREIGELFF,TGCGCCAGCAGGGAGATCGGGGAGCTGTTTTTT
-,TRBD2,TRBV7-9,TRBJ2-2,16,CASSLGLAGGLGELFF,TGTGCCAGCAGCTTAGGACTAGCGGGGGGCCTCGGGGAGCTGTTTTTT
-,TRBD1,TRBV10-3,TRBJ1-5,13,CAINQGAGQPQHF,TGTGCCATCAATCAGGGGGCGGGTCAGCCCCAGCATTTT
-,TRBD1,TRBV6-1,TRBJ2-2,16,CASSELGQGFGGELFF,TGTGCCAGCAGTGAGTTAGGACAGGGTTTTGGCGGGGAGCTGTTTTTT
-,TRBD1,TRBV19,TRBJ1-3,16,CASSAQQGARGNTIYF,TGTGCCAGTAGTGCCCAACAGGGGGCGCGAGGAAACACCATATATTTT
-,-,TRBV15,TRBJ1-1,14,CATSREIRGTEAFF,TGTGCCACCAGCAGAGAGATCAGGGGCACTGAAGCTTTCTTT
-,-,TRBV20-1,TRBJ2-3,10,CSTLADTQYF,TGCAGTACACTAGCAGATACGCAGTATTTT
-,-,TRBV19,TRBJ1-4,16,CASKTGRETVNEKLFF,TGTGCCAGTAAAACCGGGAGGGAGACCGTTAATGAAAAACTGTTTTTT
-,-,TRBV20-1,TRBJ1-2,15,CSASTPSTANYGYTF,TGCAGTGCTAGTACACCGTCGACAGCTAACTATGGCTACACCTTC
-,TRBD2,TRBV19,TRBJ2-1,15,CASSMGRGGRNEQFF,TGTGCCAGTAGTATGGGGCGGGGGGGCCGCAATGAGCAGTTCTTC
-,-,TRBV11-2,TRBJ1-6,16,CASSPPAWEGTSPLHF,TGTGCCAGCAGCCCCCCTGCCTGGGAGGGCACTTCACCCCTCCACTTT
-,TRBD1,TRBV12-5,TRBJ2-3,15,CASGGQVPVTDTQYF,TGTGCTAGTGGTGGACAGGTTCCCGTCACAGATACGCAGTATTTT
few,-,TRBV5-4,TRBJ1-6,13,CASSSWGGGPLHF,TGTGCCAGCAGCTCCTGGGGGGGAGGTCCCCTCCACTTT